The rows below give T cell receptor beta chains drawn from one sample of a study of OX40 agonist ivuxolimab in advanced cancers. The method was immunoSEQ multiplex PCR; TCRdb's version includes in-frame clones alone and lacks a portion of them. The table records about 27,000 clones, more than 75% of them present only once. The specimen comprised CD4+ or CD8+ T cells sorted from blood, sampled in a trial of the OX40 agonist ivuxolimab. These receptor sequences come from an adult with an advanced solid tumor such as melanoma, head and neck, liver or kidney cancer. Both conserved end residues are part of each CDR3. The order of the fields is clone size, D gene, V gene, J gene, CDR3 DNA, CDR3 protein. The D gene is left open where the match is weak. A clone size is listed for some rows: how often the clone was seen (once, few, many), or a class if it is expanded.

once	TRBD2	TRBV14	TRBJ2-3	TGTGCCAGCAGCTTCGGACTAGCGGGGGAGAAAGATACGCAGTATTTT	CASSFGLAGEKDTQYF
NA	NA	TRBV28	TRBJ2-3	TGTGCCAGCAGTTCCTTCCGGTCTAGCACAGATACGCAGTATTTT	CASSSFRSSTDTQYF
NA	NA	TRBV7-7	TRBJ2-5	TGTGCCAGCAGCTTAGCCTGGGGGGATCAAGAGACCCAGTACTTC	CASSLAWGDQETQYF
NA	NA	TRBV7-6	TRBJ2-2	TGTGCCAGCAGCTTTTTCGGGACGAACACCGGGGAGCTGTTTTTT	CASSFFGTNTGELFF
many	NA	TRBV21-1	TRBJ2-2	TGTGCCAGCAGCAAAGCGCTCGGGGCGGGAGAAGACACCGGGGAGCTGTTTTTT	CASSKALGAGEDTGELFF
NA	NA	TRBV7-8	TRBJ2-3	TGTGCCAGCAGCCCGATAACAGGGTCCACAGATACGCAGTATTTT	CASSPITGSTDTQYF
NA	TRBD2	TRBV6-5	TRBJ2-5	TGTGCCAGCAGTTACTCGGGACTAGCGGTACAAGAGACCCAGTACTTC	CASSYSGLAVQETQYF
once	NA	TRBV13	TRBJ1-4	TGTGCCAGCAGCTTGGGCCTTGCAACTAATGAAAAACTGTTTTTT	CASSLGLATNEKLFF
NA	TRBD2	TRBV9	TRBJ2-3	TGTGCCAGCAGCCCCCTGGGACTAGCGGGGGCCGCGGAGGCAGATACGCAGTATTTT	CASSPLGLAGAAEADTQYF
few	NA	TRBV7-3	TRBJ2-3	TGTGCCAGCAGCCGCGGGCTCACAGATACGCAGTATTTT	CASSRGLTDTQYF
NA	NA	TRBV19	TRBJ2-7	TGTGCCAGTGTACGGGGACTGAGCTCCTACGAGCAGTACTTC	CASVRGLSSYEQYF
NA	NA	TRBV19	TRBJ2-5	TGTGCCAGTAGTATCGGGGAAGGGGGAGAGACCCAGTACTTC	CASSIGEGGETQYF
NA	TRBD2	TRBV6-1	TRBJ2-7	TGTGCCAGCATAACATTTCAGCGGGAGGTCTACGAGCAGTACTTC	CASITFQREVYEQYF
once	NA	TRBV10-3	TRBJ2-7	TGTGCCATCAGACCCCCGGACAGCCCCTCCTACGAGCAGTACTTC	CAIRPPDSPSYEQYF
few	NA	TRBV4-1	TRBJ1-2	TGCGCCAGCAGCCAAGATCCTGGACACCCGGATGGCTACACCTTC	CASSQDPGHPDGYTF
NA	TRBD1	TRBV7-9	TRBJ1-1	TGTGCCAGCAGCTTAGGTTTTTCGGGGACAGGGGAGGACGCTGAAGCTTTCTTT	CASSLGFSGTGEDAEAFF
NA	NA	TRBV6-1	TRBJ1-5	TGTGCCAGTAGTGAATACGGGCACATTAGCAATCAGCCCCAGCATTTT	CASSEYGHISNQPQHF
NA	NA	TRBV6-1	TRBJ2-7	TGTGCCAGCAGTGCCAGACTCTACGAGCAGTACTTC	CASSARLYEQYF
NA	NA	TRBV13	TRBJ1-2	TGTGCCAGCAGCAATGACAGTCTTTATGGCTACACCTTC	CASSNDSLYGYTF
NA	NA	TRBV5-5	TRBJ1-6	TGTGCCAGCAGCCCAGGTAGAGGATTGTTGTCACCCCTCCACTTT	CASSPGRGLLSPLHF
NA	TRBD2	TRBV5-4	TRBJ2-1	TGTGCCAGCAGCTTTATAGCGGGAGAGAACAATGAGCAGTTCTTC	CASSFIAGENNEQFF
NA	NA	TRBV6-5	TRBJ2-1	TGTGCCAGCAGTTACGTTTTTGGAGGGCGCAATGAGCAGTTCTTC	CASSYVFGGRNEQFF
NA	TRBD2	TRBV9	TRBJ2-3	TGTGCCAGCAGCGCGGGACTAGCGGGAACAGATACGCAGTATTTT	CASSAGLAGTDTQYF
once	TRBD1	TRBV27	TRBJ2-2	TGTGCCAGCAGTCCAAACACAGGGGGAAGGAAAGACACCGGGGAGCTGTTTTTT	CASSPNTGGRKDTGELFF
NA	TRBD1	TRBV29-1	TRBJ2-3	TGCAGCGTCCAGGGGGATTCGCGTACCAGCACAGATACGCAGTATTTT	CSVQGDSRTSTDTQYF
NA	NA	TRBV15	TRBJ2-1	TGTGCCACCAGCAGAGATGCATGGTCAGGGGGGGATGAGCAGTTCTTC	CATSRDAWSGGDEQFF
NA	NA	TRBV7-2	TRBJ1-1	TGTGCCAGCAGCTTACAGCGGTTGACTGAAGCTTTCTTT	CASSLQRLTEAFF